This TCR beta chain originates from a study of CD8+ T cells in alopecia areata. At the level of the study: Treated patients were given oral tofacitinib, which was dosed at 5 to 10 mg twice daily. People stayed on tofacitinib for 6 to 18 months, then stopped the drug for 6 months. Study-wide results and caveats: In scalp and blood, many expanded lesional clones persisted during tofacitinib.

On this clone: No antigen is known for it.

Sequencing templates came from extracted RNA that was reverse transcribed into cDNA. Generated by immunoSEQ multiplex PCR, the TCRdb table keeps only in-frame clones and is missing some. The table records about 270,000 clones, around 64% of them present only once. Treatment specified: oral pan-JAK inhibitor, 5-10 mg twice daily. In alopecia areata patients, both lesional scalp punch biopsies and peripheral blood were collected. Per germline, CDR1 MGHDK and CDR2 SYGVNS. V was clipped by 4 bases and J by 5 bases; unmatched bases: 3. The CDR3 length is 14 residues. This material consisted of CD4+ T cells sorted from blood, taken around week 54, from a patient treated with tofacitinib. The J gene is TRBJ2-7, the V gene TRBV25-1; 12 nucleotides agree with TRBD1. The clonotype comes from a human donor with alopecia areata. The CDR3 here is CASSGGTGGDEQYF. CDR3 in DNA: TGTGCCAGCAGTGGTGGGACAGGGGGCGACGAGCAGTACTTC.